The source of this T cell receptor (beta chain) is a study of blood T cells in healthy people across ages. The CDR3 runs to 15 residues. Germline assignment: CDR1 MNHNS and CDR2 SASEGT. Each sample yielded at least 5.5 micrograms of PBMC total RNA. A J-beta primer mix and a sample-barcoded 5' primer were used in a second PCR of about 6 to 12 cycles. TCRdb re-called the 5' RACE reads through MiXCR, storing one row per CDR3 protein. The data show 650,000 to 800,000 distinct CDR3 sequences, about 42% seen once. The sequence was obtained from a man between 60 and 75 years old in good health. The gene calls are TRBV6-1 and TRBJ2-5, with D maybe TRBD1 (5 bases). With the DNA end fitting TRBJ2-7 better, the J assignment may be wrong. The sequenced material came from blood. The CDR3 DNA sequence: TGTGCCAGCAGTGAAGCGCCAGGGTTCGGCTACGAGCAGTACTTC. Residues: CASSEAPGFGYEQYF.